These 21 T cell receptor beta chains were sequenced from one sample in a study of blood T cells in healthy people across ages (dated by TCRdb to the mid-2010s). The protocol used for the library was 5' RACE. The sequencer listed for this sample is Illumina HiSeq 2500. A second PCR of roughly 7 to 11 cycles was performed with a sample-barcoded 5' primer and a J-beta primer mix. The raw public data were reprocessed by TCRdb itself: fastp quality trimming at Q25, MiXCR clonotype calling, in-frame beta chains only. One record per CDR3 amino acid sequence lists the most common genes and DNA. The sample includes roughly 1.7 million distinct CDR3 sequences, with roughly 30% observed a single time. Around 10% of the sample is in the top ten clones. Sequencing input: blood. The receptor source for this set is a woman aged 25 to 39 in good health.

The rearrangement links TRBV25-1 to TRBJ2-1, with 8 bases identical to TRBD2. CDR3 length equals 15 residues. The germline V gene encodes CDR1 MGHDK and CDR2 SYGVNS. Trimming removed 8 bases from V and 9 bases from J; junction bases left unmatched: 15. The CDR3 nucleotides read TGTGCCAGCTCTGTGACGGGACTAGGTCAGGGTGAGCAGTTCTTC. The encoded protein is CASSVTGLGQGEQFF.

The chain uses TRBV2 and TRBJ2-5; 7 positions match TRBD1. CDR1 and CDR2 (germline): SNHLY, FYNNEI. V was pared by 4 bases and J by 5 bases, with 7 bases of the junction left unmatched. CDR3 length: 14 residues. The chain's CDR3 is CASSALQGLETQYF. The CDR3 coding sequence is TGTGCCAGCAGTGCACTACAGGGGTTGGAGACCCAGTACTTC.

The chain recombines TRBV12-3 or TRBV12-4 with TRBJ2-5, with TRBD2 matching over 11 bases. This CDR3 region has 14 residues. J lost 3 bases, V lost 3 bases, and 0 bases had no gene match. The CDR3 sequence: CASSLTSGKETQYF. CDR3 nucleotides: TGTGCCAGCAGTTTGACTAGCGGGAAAGAGACCCAGTACTTC.

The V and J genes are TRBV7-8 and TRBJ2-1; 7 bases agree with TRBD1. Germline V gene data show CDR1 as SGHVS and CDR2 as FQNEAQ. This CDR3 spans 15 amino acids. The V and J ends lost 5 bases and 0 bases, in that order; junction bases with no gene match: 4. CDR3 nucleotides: TGTGCCAGCAGCGCCTACAGGGGCTCCTACAATGAGCAGTTCTTC. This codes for CASSAYRGSYNEQFF.

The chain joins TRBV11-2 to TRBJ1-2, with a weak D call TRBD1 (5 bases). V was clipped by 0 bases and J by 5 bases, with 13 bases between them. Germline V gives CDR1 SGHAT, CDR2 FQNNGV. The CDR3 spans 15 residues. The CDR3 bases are TGTGCCAGCAGCTTAGACGGGGCAGGACTATATGGCTACACCTTC. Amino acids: CASSLDGAGLYGYTF.

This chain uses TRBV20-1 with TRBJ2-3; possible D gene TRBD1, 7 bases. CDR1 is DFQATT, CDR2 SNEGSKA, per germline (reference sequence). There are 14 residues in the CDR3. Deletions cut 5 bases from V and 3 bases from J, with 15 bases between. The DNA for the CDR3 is TGCAGTGCTCCGCAGGGGGGCCGAACAGATACGCAGTATTTT. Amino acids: CSAPQGGRTDTQYF.

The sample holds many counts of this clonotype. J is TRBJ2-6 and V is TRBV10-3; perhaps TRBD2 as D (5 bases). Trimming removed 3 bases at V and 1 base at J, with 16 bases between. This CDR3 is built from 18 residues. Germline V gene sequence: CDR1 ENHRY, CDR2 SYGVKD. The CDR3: CAISEVDQSGSGANVLTF. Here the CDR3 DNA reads TGTGCCATCAGTGAAGTCGATCAATCGGGATCTGGGGCCAACGTCCTGACTTTC.

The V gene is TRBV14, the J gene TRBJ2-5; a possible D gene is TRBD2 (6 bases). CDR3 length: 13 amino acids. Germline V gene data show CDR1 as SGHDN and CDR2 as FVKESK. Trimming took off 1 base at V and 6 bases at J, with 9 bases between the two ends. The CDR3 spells CASSQAGVKTQYF. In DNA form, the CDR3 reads TGTGCCAGCAGCCAAGCGGGAGTGAAGACCCAGTACTTC.

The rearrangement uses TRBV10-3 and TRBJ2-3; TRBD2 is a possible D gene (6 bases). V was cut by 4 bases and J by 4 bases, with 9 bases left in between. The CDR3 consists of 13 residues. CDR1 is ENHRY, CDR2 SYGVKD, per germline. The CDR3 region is CAISGGEPDTQYF. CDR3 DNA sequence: TGTGCCATCAGTGGCGGGGAGCCAGATACGCAGTATTTT.

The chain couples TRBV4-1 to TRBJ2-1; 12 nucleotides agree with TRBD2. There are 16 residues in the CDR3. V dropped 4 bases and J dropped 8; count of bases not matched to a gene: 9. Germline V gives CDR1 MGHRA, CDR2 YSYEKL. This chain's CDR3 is CASSRFRLAGVDEQFF. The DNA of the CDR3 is TGCGCCAGCAGCCGTTTTCGACTAGCGGGAGTTGATGAGCAGTTCTTC.

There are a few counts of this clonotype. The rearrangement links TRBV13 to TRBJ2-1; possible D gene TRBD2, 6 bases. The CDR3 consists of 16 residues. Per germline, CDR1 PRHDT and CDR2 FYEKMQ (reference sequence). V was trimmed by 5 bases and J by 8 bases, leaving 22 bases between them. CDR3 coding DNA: TGTGCCAGCAGCGAAACCGGGACTTCCCTTGGAGATGAGCAGTTCTTC. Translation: CASSETGTSLGDEQFF.

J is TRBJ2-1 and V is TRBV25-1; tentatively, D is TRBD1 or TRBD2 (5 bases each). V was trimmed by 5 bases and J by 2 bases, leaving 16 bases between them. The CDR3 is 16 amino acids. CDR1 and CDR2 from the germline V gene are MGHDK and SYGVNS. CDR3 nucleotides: TGTGCCAGCAGTAAATTGGGACCGCTGACCTACAATGAGCAGTTCTTC. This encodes CASSKLGPLTYNEQFF.

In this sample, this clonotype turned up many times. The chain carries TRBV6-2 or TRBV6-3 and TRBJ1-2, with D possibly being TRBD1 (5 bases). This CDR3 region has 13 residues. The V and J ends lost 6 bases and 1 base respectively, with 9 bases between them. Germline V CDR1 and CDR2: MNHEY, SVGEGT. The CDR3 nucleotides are TGTGCCAGCAGCCACGACAGTAACTATGGCTACACCTTC. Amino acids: CASSHDSNYGYTF.

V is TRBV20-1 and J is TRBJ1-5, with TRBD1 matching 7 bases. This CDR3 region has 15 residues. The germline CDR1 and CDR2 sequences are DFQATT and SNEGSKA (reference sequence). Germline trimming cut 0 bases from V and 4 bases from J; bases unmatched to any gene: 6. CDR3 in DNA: TGCAGTGCTAGAGACCGGGACAGACCAAATCAGCCCCAGCATTTT. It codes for CSARDRDRPNQPQHF.

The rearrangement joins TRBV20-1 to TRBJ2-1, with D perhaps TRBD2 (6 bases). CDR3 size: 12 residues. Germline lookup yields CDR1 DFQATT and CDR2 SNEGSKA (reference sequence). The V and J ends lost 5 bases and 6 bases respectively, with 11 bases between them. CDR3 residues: CSAAGTANEQFF. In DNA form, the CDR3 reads TGCAGTGCTGCTGGGACTGCCAATGAGCAGTTCTTC.

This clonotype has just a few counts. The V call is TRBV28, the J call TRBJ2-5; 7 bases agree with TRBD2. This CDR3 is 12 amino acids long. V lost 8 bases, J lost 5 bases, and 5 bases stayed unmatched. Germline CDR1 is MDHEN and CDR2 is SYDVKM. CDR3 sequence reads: CASVTGGETQYF. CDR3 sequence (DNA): TGTGCCAGCGTCACCGGGGGGGAGACCCAGTACTTC.

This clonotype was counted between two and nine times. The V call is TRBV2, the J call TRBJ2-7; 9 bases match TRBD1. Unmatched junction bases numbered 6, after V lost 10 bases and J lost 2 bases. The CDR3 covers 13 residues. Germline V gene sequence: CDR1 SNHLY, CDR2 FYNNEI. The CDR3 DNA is TGTGCCACAACCGGGACAGGGACCTACGAGCAGTACTTC. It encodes CATTGTGTYEQYF.

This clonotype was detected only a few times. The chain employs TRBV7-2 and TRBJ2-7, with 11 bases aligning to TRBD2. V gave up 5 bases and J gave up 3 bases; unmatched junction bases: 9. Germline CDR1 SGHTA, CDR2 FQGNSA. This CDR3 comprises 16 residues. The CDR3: CASSISRLAGGYEQYF. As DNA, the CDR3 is TGTGCCAGCAGCATTTCACGCCTAGCGGGAGGCTACGAGCAGTACTTC.

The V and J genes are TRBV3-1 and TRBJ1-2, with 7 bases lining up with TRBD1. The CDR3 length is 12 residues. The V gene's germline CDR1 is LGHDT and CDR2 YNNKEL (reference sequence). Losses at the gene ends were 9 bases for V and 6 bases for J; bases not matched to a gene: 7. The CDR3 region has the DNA TGTGCCAGTGGGGACAGAGTCGATGGCTACACCTTC. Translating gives CASGDRVDGYTF.

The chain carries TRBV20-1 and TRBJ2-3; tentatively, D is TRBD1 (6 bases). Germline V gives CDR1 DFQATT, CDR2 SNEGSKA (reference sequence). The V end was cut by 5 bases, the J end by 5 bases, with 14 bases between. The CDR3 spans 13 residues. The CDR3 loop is CSAHRDKEDTQYF. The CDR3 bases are TGCAGTGCTCACCGGGACAAAGAAGATACGCAGTATTTT.

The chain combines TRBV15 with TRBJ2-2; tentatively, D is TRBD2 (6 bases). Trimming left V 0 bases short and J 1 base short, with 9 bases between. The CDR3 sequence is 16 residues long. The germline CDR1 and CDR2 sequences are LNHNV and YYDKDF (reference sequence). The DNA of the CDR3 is TGTGCCACCAGCAGAGAGCTAGCGTTGAACACCGGGGAGCTGTTTTTT. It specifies CATSRELALNTGELFF. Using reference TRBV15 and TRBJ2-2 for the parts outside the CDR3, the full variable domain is DAMVIQNPRYQVTQFGKPVTLSCSQTLNHNVMYWYQQKSSQAPKLLFHYYDKDFNNEADTPDNFQSRRPNTSFCFLDIRSPGLGDTAMYLCATSRELALNTGELFFGEGSRLTVL.